Included here is one TCR beta chain sequence, with context. Many counts were recorded for this clonotype. Its antigen remains unidentified. No quality values exist for individual bases; no much larger clone is one base distant. The data are from a study of CD8 T cells in ankylosing spondylitis listed by TCRdb under 2017. With regard to the full study: The study set out to find disease-linked TCR variants by profiling T cell receptor beta repertoires in ankylosing spondylitis patients and healthy donors. The full study cohort comprised 20 to 30 ankylosing spondylitis patients and 110 or so healthy donors. Peripheral blood samples were taken, and synovial fluid was additionally collected from ankylosing spondylitis patients. General study outcomes and caveats: According to the report, matched synovial fluid samples from ankylosing spondylitis patients were significantly enriched for the disease-linked clones. The disease-linked clones had a CD8+ phenotype and were found at relatively low frequencies in peripheral blood. Some motif variants were previously reported in synovial fluid and blood of reactive arthritis patients, suggesting common disease-initiation mechanisms. A TCR beta motif of fewer than 10 highly homologous amino acid variants appeared characteristic of blood from ankylosing spondylitis patients.

Sequencing took place on an Illumina HiSeq 2500. Quantitative 5'-RACE with molecular barcodes was the method used to prepare the TCR beta libraries. On the study's bioinformatics: Disease-linked TCR variants were identified with a new computational method built on a probabilistic model of VDJ rearrangement. TCRdb cleaned the public reads at Q25 with fastp, built clones with MiXCR and kept in-frame beta chains. Each entry merges the rows of one CDR3 protein and shows their most common DNA and genes. The V and J calls were determined by TCRdb, not by the authors. The sample table holds about 35,000 distinct CDR3 sequences, of which 10% were seen once. More than 15% of the sample lies in the top ten. The source is a male donor with ankylosing spondylitis or in good health (not recorded which). The sequenced sample consisted of blood, either unsorted or a sorted T cell fraction (not recorded which).

The DNA is as follows: TGTGCCAGCAGTTTCGGGGACTATGCCGAGCAGTACTTC. This sequence encodes CASSFGDYAEQYF. The chain links TRBV12-3 or TRBV12-4 with TRBJ2-7; 7 central nucleotides agree with TRBD2. The CDR3 numbers 13 residues from cysteine through phenylalanine. The entry retains the CDR3 DNA only, 39 bases that are in frame from base 1. Compared with germline, V lacks 3 bases and J lacks 6 bases; bases without a gene match: 5.